The 23 T cell receptor beta chains listed next were all sequenced from one sample in a study of neurological immune-mediated disorders. TCRdb reprocessed the 5' RACE reads with MiXCR, giving one entry per CDR3 protein. The sample lists more than 95,000 distinct CDR3 sequences; approximately 11% were seen once. Time point denoted: longitudinal time-point 3. Sequenced: PBMCs. These TCRs come from a female donor with HTLV-1-associated myelopathy (HAM/TSP).

The genes are TRBV30 and TRBJ2-7; a possible D gene is TRBD1 (6 bases). Trimming stripped 5 bases from V and 2 bases from J, with 16 bases between. In germline, CDR1 is GTSNPN, CDR2 SVGIG (reference sequence). CDR3 length: 14 amino acids. The CDR3: CAWSKQGATYEQYF. CDR3 nucleotides: TGTGCCTGGTCCAAACAGGGCGCGACCTACGAGCAGTACTTC. Supplemented by reference TRBV30 and TRBJ2-7, the full variable domain reads SQTIHQWPATLVQPVGSPLSLECTVEGTSNPNLYWYRQAAGRGLQLLFYSVGIGQISSEVPQNLSASRPQDRQFILSSKKLLLSDSGFYLCAWSKQGATYEQYFGPGTRLTVT.

This clonotype appeared many times. The chain uses TRBV6-1 and TRBJ2-5; D is perhaps TRBD1 (6 bases). The CDR3 runs 17 residues. Germline V gives CDR1 MNHNS, CDR2 SASEGT. Deletions cut 5 bases from V and 1 base from J, with 20 bases between. The CDR3 region is CASSYSISTGRQETQYF. CDR3 sequence (DNA): TGTGCCAGCAGTTACTCTATCTCTACAGGGCGCCAAGAGACCCAGTACTTC.

This clonotype showed up many times. This chain links TRBV5-1 with TRBJ2-6; D is ambiguous. The CDR3 has 15 amino acids. Trimming cost V 3 bases and J 0 bases, with 7 bases left between them. Germline CDR1 and CDR2: SGHRS and YFSETQ. The CDR3 region has the DNA TGCGCCAGCAGCTACTCCGGCTCTGGGGCCAACGTCCTGACTTTC. Translation: CASSYSGSGANVLTF.

This clonotype came up many times. This chain links TRBV28 with TRBJ1-2; D not resolved. Germline V CDR1 and CDR2: MDHEN, SYDVKM. V was cut by 2 bases and J by 3 bases, with 10 bases left in between. The CDR3 spans 14 residues. This chain's CDR3 is CASSLGGWDYGYTF. The DNA of the CDR3 is TGTGCCAGCAGTTTAGGAGGGTGGGACTATGGCTACACCTTC.

This clonotype was observed many times. The chain uses TRBV6-5 and TRBJ2-7; D gene ambiguous. The V gene lost 2 bases and the J gene lost 4 bases, with 15 bases spanning the gap. The length of the CDR3 is 15 residues. Germline V gives CDR1 MNHEY, CDR2 SVGAGI. In DNA form, the CDR3 reads TGTGCCAGCAGTTACGATGTCCGGACCGTTTACGAGCAGTACTTC. This sequence encodes CASSYDVRTVYEQYF.

As to this clonotype: This could be a read error, since a much larger clone is one nucleotide away. V is TRBV29-1 and J is TRBJ1-2, with 7 positions matching TRBD1. Losses at the gene ends were 7 bases for V and 7 bases for J; bases not matched to a gene: 9. The germline gives CDR1 SQVTM, CDR2 ANQGSEA. This CDR3 comprises 12 residues. This CDR3 reads CSAERGLGGYTF. Written as DNA, the CDR3 is TGCAGCGCCGAAAGGGGGCTGGGTGGCTACACCTTC.

This clonotype was seen ten or more times. The CDR3 spells CSAVQGLWYEQYF. As DNA, the CDR3 is TGCAGTGCAGTTCAGGGATTGTGGTACGAGCAGTACTTC. The chain has TRBV20-1 and TRBJ2-7, with D possibly matching TRBD1 (5 bases). Trimming left V 6 bases short and J 4 bases short, with 16 bases between. Germline CDR1 DFQATT, CDR2 SNEGSKA (reference sequence). The CDR3 has 13 residues.

This clonotype was picked up many times. The chain couples TRBV20-1 to TRBJ1-2; TRBD1 matches at 7 bases. Losses at the gene ends were 3 bases for V and 4 bases for J; bases not matched to a gene: 5. From germline, CDR1 is DFQATT and CDR2 SNEGSKA (reference sequence). The CDR3 length is 13 residues. The DNA of the CDR3 is TGCAGTGCTAGCAGACAGGGTCTCTATGGCTACACCTTC. Residues: CSASRQGLYGYTF.

This clonotype was counted at least ten times. The chain links TRBV5-1 to TRBJ2-6; D is uncertain. V lost 7 bases and J lost 0, with 11 bases in between. Germline V gives CDR1 SGHRS, CDR2 YFSETQ. This CDR3 has 15 amino acids. This CDR3 is CASGLSGSGANVLTF. The CDR3 region has the DNA TGCGCCAGCGGTTTAAGTGGCTCTGGGGCCAACGTCCTGACTTTC.

This clonotype was observed at least ten times. This chain links TRBV5-1 with TRBJ2-6; maybe TRBD1 (6 bases). The germline V and J ends were trimmed by 1 base and 10 bases, with 24 bases remaining between them. Germline CDR1 SGHRS, CDR2 YFSETQ. The length of the CDR3 is 18 residues. CDR3 sequence: CASSLRPQDVPGDNVLTF. The CDR3 nucleotides are TGCGCCAGCAGCTTGAGACCTCAGGACGTCCCAGGGGATAACGTCCTGACTTTC.

There are many counts of this clonotype. The V call is TRBV10-3, the J call TRBJ2-2; 10 nucleotides align to TRBD1. V shed 5 bases, J shed 4 bases, and the junction held 4 bases outside the gene matches. The CDR3 is 15 amino acids. CDR1 ENHRY and CDR2 SYGVKD come from the germline V gene. This CDR3 is CAISPGQGLTGELFF. CDR3 DNA sequence: TGTGCCATCAGTCCGGGACAGGGGCTCACCGGGGAGCTGTTTTTT.

This clonotype came up many times. The J gene is TRBJ2-1, the V gene TRBV18; possible D gene TRBD1, 5 bases. Looked up from germline, CDR1 is KGHSH and CDR2 is LQKENI. V lost 1 base, J lost 2 bases, and 12 bases lay in between. The CDR3 length is 16 residues. As DNA, the CDR3 is TGTGCCAGCTCACCACGACAGCCCGACGCCTACAATGAGCAGTTCTTC. Its translation: CASSPRQPDAYNEQFF.

The V gene is TRBV7-9, the J gene TRBJ2-5; no clear D. This CDR3 contains 14 residues. CDR1 and CDR2 (germline): SEHNR, FQNEAQ (reference sequence). The germline V and J ends were trimmed by 4 bases and 1 base, with 10 bases remaining between them. The CDR3: CASSSLTGQETQYF. The CDR3 coding sequence is TGTGCCAGCAGCTCCCTAACCGGCCAAGAGACCCAGTACTTC.

This clonotype came up many times. The V and J genes are TRBV11-2 and TRBJ1-1, with no clear D. CDR1 is SGHAT and CDR2 is FQNNGV in the germline V gene. The CDR3 spans 13 residues. Trimming left V 1 base short and J 5 bases short, with 8 bases between. CDR3 protein: CASSLGVGTEAFF. The CDR3 DNA sequence: TGTGCCAGCAGCTTAGGGGTAGGGACTGAAGCTTTCTTT.

This clonotype was seen at least ten times. This chain joins TRBV5-1 and TRBJ1-5; D is perhaps TRBD1 (6 bases). CDR1 SGHRS and CDR2 YFSETQ come from the germline V gene. The ends were cut back, 1 base at V and 5 bases at J, with 7 bases in the middle. There are 13 residues in the CDR3. CDR3 sequence reads: CASSLTGYQPQHF. CDR3 DNA: TGCGCCAGCAGCTTGACAGGGTATCAGCCCCAGCATTTT. The full variable domain, completed using reference TRBV5-1 and TRBJ1-5, is KAGVTQTPRYLIKTRGQQVTLSCSPISGHRSVSWYQQTPGQGLQFLFEYFSETQRNKGNFPGRFSGRQFSNSRSEMNVSTLELGDSALYLCASSLTGYQPQHFGDGTRLSIL.

With respect to this clonotype: This may be a read error: a much more frequent sequence differs by one nucleotide. The V and J genes are TRBV4-1 and TRBJ1-1, with D uncertain. The V gene's germline CDR1 is MGHRA and CDR2 YSYEKL. V dropped 0 bases and J dropped 11 bases, with 16 bases sitting between them. The CDR3 contains 14 residues. The CDR3 DNA is TGCGCCAGCAGCCAAGATTTGATCAGGACTGGCGCTTTCTTT. Translated, it gives CASSQDLIRTGAFF.

This clonotype was observed at least ten times. The gene calls are TRBV5-1 and TRBJ2-7; D remains ambiguous. The CDR3 is made up of 13 amino acids. Germline V gives CDR1 SGHRS, CDR2 YFSETQ. Trimming shortened V by 0 bases and J by 2 bases, and 6 bases separated the two germline ends. The CDR3 protein is CASSLDTAYEQYF. The CDR3, as DNA: TGCGCCAGCAGCTTGGATACAGCCTACGAGCAGTACTTC.

The genes are TRBV5-1 and TRBJ2-3, with a weak D call TRBD2 (6 bases). This CDR3 has 15 amino acids. V was trimmed by 1 base and J by 2 bases, leaving 11 bases between them. The germline V gene encodes CDR1 SGHRS and CDR2 YFSETQ. In nucleotides, the CDR3 is TGCGCCAGCAGCTTGTGGGGGGACCCCACAGATACGCAGTATTTT. Translating gives CASSLWGDPTDTQYF. Full variable domain (outside the CDR3, taken from reference TRBV5-1 and TRBJ2-3): KAGVTQTPRYLIKTRGQQVTLSCSPISGHRSVSWYQQTPGQGLQFLFEYFSETQRNKGNFPGRFSGRQFSNSRSEMNVSTLELGDSALYLCASSLWGDPTDTQYFGPGTRLTVL.

In its sample, this clonotype was seen a few times. The genes are TRBV5-1 and TRBJ2-7; possible D gene TRBD1, 5 bases. CDR3 length: 14 amino acids. V was cut by 7 bases and J by 5 bases, with 19 bases left in between. Germline V gives CDR1 SGHRS, CDR2 YFSETQ. CDR3 DNA sequence: TGCGCCAGCTCTGATGAAAGGGGATCTGACGAGCAGTACTTC. Amino acid sequence: CASSDERGSDEQYF.

The rearrangement links TRBV5-1 to TRBJ2-2; D not resolved. Looked up from germline, CDR1 is SGHRS and CDR2 is YFSETQ. The CDR3 has 14 residues. Trimming took 2 bases from V and 2 from J, leaving 7 bases between them. CDR3 residues: CASSFDENTGELFF. In DNA form, the CDR3 reads TGCGCCAGCAGCTTCGACGAAAACACCGGGGAGCTGTTTTTT.

V gene TRBV5-6 combines with J gene TRBJ1-1; D is perhaps TRBD1 (5 bases). The CDR3 contains 14 residues. Trimming cost V 0 bases and J 10 bases, with 16 bases left between them. Germline CDR1 and CDR2: SGHDT and YYEEEE. The CDR3 DNA follows: TGTGCCAGCAGCTTGGGGTCAGGGAAGTATCCAGCTTTCTTT. Residues: CASSLGSGKYPAFF.

The chain couples TRBV2 to TRBJ2-1, with D unresolved. Germline V gives CDR1 SNHLY, CDR2 FYNNEI. Trimming took 7 bases from V and 6 from J, leaving 13 bases between them. There are 13 residues in the CDR3. The CDR3 is CASILGFGNEQFF. In nucleotides, the CDR3 is TGTGCCAGCATTCTGGGGTTTGGCAATGAGCAGTTCTTC.

The chain carries TRBV5-1 and TRBJ2-6; the D is unclear. The V end lost 9 bases, the J end lost 1 base, and 14 bases lay between the germline ends. CDR1 is SGHRS, CDR2 YFSETQ, per germline. The length of the CDR3 is 15 residues. CDR3 sequence reads: CAISLSSSGANVLTF. The CDR3 DNA reads as TGCGCCATCAGTCTGAGTAGTTCTGGGGCCAACGTCCTGACTTTC.